This entry is about one T cell receptor beta chain. Its antigen is still unknown. Time point reported: pre-sensitization, week 0. This sample's treatment: therapeutic diphenylcyclopropenone sensitization with weekly scalp DPC. The donor pool consisted of alopecia patients aged 18 to 70 years, considered suitable for DPC. The study used a library that attached unique molecular identifiers to individual cDNA molecules. TCRdb passed the RACE reads through MiXCR, listing each CDR3 protein once. Among fewer than 350,000 distinct CDR3 sequences listed, around 7.3% were seen once. These data originate in a study of human T cells and chemical hapten exposure. About the research overall: From small differences in pooled library volume came most of the variation in per-sample TCR yields.

The CDR3 runs to 12 residues. From germline, CDR1 is SGHAT and CDR2 FQNNGV. Findings and limits, study-wide: Patch test scores rose with PT1 expanded TCR counts, a positive correlation.

The chain employs TRBV11-2 and TRBJ2-4, with no clear D. Near its end, the DNA agrees better with TRBJ2-5, so the J call may be wrong. The sequence was collected from a man aged 18-30 years with alopecia areata. Some clones in this sample may be carry-over from other donors' samples. The sample in question was whole blood, obtained in connection with sensitization to the hapten diphenylcyclopropenone (DPC). The chain's CDR3 is CASSLTFRTQYF. The CDR3 DNA reads TGTGCCAGCAGCTTGACTTTTAGGACCCAGTACTTC.